This TCR beta chain was recovered during a study of cytomegalovirus exposure and HLA in healthy donors. Broader study findings: V- and J-gene trimming in TCR beta was tied to a missense DCLRE1C variant by an analysis performed later. HLA-A and HLA-B allele assignments for most subjects were reportedly predicted accurately using TCR beta sequences. HLA alleles were associated with fewer than 20,000 TCR beta sequences in a later analysis at 0.05 false discovery rate.

PCR primers comprised 60 Vbeta and 13 Jbeta primers. Authors' methods: Unique TCR beta chains totaled roughly 79 million in a later count, with approximately 11 million of them shared. The repertoire was sequenced with immunoSEQ multiplex PCR; TCRdb's copy has only in-frame clones and lacks some. V, J and clone size derive from that table, while D and trimming were established from the DNA sequence. Among 200,000 to 250,000 clones, around 80% were seen once, and the ten largest hold about 0.58%. Germline assignment: CDR1 MNHEY and CDR2 SVGAGI. This CDR3 spans 12 amino acids. Trimming stripped 5 bases from V and 3 bases from J, with 8 bases between. Comment on this clone: What it binds is not known. Different DNA sequences within this sample yield the same CDR3.

This clonotype was sampled from a woman aged 40 to 50 in good health and CMV-seronegative. The chain couples TRBV6-5 to TRBJ2-7, with a weak D call TRBD1 (5 bases). Sample: PBMCs. The CDR3 region has the DNA TGTGCCAGCAGTCCAGGGCACTACGAGCAGTACTTC. Translation gives CASSPGHYEQYF.